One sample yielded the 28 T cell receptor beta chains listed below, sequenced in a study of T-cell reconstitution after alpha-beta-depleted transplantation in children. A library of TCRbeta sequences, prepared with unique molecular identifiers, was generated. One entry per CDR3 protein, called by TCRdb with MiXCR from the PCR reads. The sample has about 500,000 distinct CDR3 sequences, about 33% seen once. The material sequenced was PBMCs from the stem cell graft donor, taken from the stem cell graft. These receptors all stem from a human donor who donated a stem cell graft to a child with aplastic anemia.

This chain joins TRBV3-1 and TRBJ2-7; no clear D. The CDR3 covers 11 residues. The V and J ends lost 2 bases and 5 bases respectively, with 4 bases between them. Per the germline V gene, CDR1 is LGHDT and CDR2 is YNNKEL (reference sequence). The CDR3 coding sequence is TGTGCCAGCAGCCAATTCCACGAGCAGTACTTC. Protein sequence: CASSQFHEQYF.

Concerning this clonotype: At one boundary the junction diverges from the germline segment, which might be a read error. The CDR3 protein is CSAPGPQVTQYF. The CDR3 DNA is TGCAGTGCCCCGGGACCCCAAGTGACCCAGTACTTC. V and J are TRBV20-1 and TRBJ2-5; D may match TRBD1 or TRBD2 (5 bases each). This CDR3 has 12 amino acids. Germline V gives CDR1 DFQATT, CDR2 SNEGSKA (reference sequence).

CDR3 loop: CASSPRGFVNQPQHF. The CDR3 DNA reads as TGTGCCAGCAGTCCAAGGGGGTTTGTCAATCAGCCCCAGCATTTT. The V gene is TRBV27, the J gene TRBJ1-5, with D perhaps matching TRBD1 (6 bases). Germline-derived CDR1 and CDR2 are MNHEY and SMNVEV (reference sequence). This CDR3 has 15 amino acids. V was cut by 5 bases and J by 3 bases, with 14 bases left in between.

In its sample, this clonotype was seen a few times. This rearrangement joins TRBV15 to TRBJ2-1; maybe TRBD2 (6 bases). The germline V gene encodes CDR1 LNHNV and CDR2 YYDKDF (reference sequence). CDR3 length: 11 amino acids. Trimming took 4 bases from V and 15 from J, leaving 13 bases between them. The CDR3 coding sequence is TGTGCCACCAGCAAGGGGACTGGAACGTTCTTC. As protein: CATSKGTGTFF.

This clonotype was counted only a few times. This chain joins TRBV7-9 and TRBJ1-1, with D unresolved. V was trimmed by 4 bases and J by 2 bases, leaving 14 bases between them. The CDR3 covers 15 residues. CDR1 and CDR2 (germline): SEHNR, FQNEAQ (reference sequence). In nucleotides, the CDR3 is TGTGCCAGCAGCTCAGAACAATCAGACAACACTGAAGCTTTCTTT. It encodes CASSSEQSDNTEAFF.

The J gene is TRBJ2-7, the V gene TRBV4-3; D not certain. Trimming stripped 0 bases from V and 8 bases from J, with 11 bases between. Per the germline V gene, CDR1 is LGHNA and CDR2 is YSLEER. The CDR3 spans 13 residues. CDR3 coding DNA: TGCGCCAGCAGCCAAGATTTCGCCGAAAAGCAGTACTTC. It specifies CASSQDFAEKQYF.

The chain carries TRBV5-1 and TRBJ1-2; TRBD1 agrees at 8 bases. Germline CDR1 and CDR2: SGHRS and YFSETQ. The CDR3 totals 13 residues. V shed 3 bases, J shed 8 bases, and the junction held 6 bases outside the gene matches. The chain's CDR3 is CASSSTGEKGYTF. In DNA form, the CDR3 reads TGCGCCAGCAGCTCGACAGGGGAAAAAGGCTACACCTTC.

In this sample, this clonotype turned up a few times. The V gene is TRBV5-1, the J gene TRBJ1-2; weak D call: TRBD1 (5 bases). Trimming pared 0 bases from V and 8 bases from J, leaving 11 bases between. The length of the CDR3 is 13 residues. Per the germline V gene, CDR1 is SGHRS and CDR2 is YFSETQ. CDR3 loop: CASSLDAGRGYTF. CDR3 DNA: TGCGCCAGCAGCTTGGATGCAGGGAGGGGCTACACCTTC.

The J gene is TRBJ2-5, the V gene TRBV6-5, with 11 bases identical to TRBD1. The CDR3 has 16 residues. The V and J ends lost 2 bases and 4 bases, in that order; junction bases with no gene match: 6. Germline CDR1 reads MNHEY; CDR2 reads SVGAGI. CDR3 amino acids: CASSYGTGGQGETQYF. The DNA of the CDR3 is TGTGCCAGCAGTTACGGGACAGGGGGTCAAGGAGAGACCCAGTACTTC.

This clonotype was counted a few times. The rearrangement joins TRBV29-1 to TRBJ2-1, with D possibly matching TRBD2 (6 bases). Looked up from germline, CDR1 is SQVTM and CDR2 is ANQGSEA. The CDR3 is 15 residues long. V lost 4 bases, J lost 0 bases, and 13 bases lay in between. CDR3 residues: CSVGGRDPSYNEQFF. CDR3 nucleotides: TGCAGCGTTGGCGGGCGGGACCCCTCCTACAATGAGCAGTTCTTC.

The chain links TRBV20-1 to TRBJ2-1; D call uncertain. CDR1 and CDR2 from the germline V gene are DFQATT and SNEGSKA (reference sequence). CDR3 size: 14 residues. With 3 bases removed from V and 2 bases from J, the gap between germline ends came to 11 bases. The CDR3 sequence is CSARGWHAYNEQFF. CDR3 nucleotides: TGCAGTGCTAGGGGGTGGCACGCCTACAATGAGCAGTTCTTC.

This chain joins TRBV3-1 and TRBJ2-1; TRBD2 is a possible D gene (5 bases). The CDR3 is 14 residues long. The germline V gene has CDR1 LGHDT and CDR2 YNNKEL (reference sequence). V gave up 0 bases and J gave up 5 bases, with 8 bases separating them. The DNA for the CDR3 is TGTGCCAGCAGCCAAGATAGAGCGGACAATGAGCAGTTCTTC. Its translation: CASSQDRADNEQFF.

The CDR3 DNA sequence: TGCGCCAGCAGCTCCGGGACAGGGGAGGATTACGAGCAGTACTTC. It translates to CASSSGTGEDYEQYF. The V call is TRBV5-1, the J call TRBJ2-7, with 10 bases fitting TRBD1. The ends lost 3 bases at V and 4 bases at J; junction bases unmatched: 7. Germline V gene lookup returns CDR1 SGHRS and CDR2 YFSETQ. This CDR3 region has 15 residues.

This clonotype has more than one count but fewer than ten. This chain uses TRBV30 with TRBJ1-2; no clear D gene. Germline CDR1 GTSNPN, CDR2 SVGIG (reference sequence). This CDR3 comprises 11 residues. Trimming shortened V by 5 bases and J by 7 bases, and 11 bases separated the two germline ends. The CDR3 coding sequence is TGTGCCTGGTCCCGGGGATCTGGCTACACCTTC. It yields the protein CAWSRGSGYTF.

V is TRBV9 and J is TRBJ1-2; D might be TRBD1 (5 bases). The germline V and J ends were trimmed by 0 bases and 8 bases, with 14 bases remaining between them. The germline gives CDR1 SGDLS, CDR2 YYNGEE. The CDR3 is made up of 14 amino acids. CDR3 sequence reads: CASSVGSGGGGYTF. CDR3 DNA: TGTGCCAGCAGCGTAGGATCCGGGGGAGGAGGCTACACCTTC.

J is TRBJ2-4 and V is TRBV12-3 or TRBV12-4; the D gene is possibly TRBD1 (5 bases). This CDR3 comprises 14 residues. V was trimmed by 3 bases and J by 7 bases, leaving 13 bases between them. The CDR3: CASSFRASVNIQYF. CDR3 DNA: TGTGCCAGCAGTTTCAGGGCTAGTGTGAACATTCAGTACTTC.

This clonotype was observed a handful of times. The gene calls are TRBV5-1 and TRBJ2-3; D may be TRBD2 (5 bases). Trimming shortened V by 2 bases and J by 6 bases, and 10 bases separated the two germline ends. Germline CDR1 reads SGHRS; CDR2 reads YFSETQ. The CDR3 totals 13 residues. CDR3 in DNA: TGCGCCAGCAGCTTACAGCGCGGGGATACGCAGTATTTT. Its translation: CASSLQRGDTQYF. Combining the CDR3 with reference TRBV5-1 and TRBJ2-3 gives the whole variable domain KAGVTQTPRYLIKTRGQQVTLSCSPISGHRSVSWYQQTPGQGLQFLFEYFSETQRNKGNFPGRFSGRQFSNSRSEMNVSTLELGDSALYLCASSLQRGDTQYFGPGTRLTVL.

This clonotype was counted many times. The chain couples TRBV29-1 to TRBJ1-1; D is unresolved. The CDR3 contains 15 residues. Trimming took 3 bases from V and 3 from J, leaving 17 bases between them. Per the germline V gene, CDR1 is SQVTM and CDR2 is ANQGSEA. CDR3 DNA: TGCAGCGTTGATTACGGTGGAGTATCTCACACTGAAGCTTTCTTT. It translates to CSVDYGGVSHTEAFF.

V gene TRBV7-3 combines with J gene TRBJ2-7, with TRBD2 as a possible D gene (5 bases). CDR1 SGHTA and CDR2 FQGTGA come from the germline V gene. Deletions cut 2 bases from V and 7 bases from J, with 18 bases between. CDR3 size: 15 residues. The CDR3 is CASSLSGRSGSEQYF. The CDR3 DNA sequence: TGTGCCAGCAGCTTATCGGGGAGATCCGGTAGTGAGCAGTACTTC.

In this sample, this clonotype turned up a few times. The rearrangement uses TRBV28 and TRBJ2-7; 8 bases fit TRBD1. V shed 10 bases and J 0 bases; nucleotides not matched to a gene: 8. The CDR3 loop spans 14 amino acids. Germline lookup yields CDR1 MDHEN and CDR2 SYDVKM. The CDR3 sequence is CATAWTGHSYEQYF. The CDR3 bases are TGTGCCACCGCGTGGACAGGGCACTCCTACGAGCAGTACTTC.

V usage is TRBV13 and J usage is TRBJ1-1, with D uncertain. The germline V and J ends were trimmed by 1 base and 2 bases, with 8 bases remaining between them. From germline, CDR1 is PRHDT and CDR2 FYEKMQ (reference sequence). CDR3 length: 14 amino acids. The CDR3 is CASSLEAANTEAFF. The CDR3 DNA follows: TGTGCCAGCAGCTTAGAGGCGGCAAACACTGAAGCTTTCTTT.

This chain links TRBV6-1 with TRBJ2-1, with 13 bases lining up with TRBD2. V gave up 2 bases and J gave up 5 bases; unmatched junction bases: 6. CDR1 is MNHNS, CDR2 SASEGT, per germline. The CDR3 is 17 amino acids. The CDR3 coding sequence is TGTGCCAGCAGTGAACCCTTGGGACTAGCGGGAAACAATGAGCAGTTCTTC. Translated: CASSEPLGLAGNNEQFF.

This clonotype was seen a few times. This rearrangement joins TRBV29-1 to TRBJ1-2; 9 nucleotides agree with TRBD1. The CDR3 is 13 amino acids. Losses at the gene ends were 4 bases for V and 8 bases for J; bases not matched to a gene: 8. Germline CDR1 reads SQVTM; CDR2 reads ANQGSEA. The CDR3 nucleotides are TGCAGCGTTGCCGCCACAGGGGGCGGAGGCTACACCTTC. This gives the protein CSVAATGGGGYTF.

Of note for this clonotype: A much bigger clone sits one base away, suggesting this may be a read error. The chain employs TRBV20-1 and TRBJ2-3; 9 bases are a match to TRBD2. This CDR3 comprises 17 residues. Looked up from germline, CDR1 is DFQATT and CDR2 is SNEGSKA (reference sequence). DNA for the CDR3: TGCTGTGCTAGAGAGCCCCATGCGGGAGGGCCTGGAGATACGCAGTATTTT. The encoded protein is CCAREPHAGGPGDTQYF.

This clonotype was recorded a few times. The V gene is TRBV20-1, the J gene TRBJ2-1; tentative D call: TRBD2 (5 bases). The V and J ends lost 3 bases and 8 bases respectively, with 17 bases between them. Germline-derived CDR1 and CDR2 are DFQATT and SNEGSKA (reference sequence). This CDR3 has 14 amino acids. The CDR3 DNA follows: TGCAGTGCTAGGTCCGGAGGTTTGCCCGATGAGCAGTTCTTC. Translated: CSARSGGLPDEQFF.

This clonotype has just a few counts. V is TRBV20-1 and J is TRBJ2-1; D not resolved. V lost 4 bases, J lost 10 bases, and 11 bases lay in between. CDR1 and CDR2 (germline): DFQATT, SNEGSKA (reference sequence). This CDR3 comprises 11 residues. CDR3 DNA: TGCAGTGCTAAGCCGGGCCGCGAGCAGTTCTTC. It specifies CSAKPGREQFF.

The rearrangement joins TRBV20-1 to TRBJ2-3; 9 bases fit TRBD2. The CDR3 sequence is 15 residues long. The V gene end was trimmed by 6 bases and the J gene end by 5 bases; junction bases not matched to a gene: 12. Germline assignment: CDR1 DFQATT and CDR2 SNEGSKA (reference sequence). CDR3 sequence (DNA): TGCAGTGCCAATCTTCGGGCTAGCGGGATAGATACGCAGTATTTT. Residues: CSANLRASGIDTQYF.

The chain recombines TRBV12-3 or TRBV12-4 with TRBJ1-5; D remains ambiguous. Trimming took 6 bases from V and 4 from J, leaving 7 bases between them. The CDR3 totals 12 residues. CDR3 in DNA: TGTGCCAGCAGCTTCGATAATCAGCCCCAGCATTTT. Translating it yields CASSFDNQPQHF.